This T cell receptor beta chain was found in a study of T cell responses to AZD1222 COVID-19 vaccine. Overall study results and limits: Clonal diversity was possibly underestimated, and white British individuals and females predominated among donors. Two AZD1222 doses significantly raised spike-specific TCR breadth and depth over controls. The repertoires were collected only after the peak T cell response.

The CDR3 has 13 amino acids. V was cut by 6 bases and J by 7 bases, with 15 bases left in between. Germline CDR1 reads MNHNY; CDR2 reads SVGAGI (reference sequence). TCRdb's table, derived via immunoSEQ multiplex PCR, lists solely in-frame clones and lacks some. Of around 120,000 clones listed, approximately 88% are singletons. As regards this clone: Antigen: not known.

The receptor was isolated from an adult in good health. The sample here was peripheral blood, taken on day 0 of AZD1222 vaccination. J is TRBJ1-2 and V is TRBV6-6, with D perhaps matching TRBD1 (5 bases). The chain's CDR3 is CASSPDIGGGYTF. The CDR3 DNA is TGTGCCAGCAGCCCCGATATTGGGGGTGGCTACACCTTC.